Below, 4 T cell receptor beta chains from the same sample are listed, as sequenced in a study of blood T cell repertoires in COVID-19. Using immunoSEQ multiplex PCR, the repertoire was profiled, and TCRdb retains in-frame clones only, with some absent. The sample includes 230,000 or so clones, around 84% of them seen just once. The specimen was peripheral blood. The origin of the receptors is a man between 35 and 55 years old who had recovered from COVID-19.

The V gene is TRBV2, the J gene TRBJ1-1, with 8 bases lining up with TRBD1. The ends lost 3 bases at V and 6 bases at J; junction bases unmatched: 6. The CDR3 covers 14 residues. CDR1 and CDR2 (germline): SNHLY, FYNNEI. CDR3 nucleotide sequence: TGTGCCAGCAGTGAGGAACAGGGGGACGCTGAAGCTTTCTTT. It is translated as CASSEEQGDAEAFF.

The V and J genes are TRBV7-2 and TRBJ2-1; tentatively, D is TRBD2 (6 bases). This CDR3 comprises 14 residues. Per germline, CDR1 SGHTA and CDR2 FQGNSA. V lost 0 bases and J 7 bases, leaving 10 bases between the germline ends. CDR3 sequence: CASSLARTKNEQFF. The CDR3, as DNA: TGTGCCAGCAGCTTAGCCCGGACTAAGAATGAGCAGTTCTTC.

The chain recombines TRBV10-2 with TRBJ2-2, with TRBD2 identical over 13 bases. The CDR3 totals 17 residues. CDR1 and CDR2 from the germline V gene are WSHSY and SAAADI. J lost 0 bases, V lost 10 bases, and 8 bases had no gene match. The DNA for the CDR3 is TGCGCCACCAAGGGACTAGCGGGGCGACCGAACACCGGGGAGCTGTTTTTT. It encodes CATKGLAGRPNTGELFF.

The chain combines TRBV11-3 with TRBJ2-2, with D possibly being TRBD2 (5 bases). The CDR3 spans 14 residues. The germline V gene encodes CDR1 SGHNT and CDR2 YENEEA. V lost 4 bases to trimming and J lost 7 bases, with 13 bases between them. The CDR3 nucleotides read TGTGCCAGCAGCTCAACTAGTCAGGTCGGGGAGCTGTTTTTT. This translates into CASSSTSQVGELFF.